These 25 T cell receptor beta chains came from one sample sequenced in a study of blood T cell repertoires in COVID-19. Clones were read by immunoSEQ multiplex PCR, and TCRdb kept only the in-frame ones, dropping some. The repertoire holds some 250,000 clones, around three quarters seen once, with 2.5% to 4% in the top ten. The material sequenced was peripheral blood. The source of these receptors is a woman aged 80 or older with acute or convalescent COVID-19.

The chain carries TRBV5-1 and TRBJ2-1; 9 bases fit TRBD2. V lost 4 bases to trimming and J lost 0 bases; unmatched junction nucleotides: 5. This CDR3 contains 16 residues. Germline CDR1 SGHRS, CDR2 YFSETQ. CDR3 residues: CASSALAGDSYNEQFF. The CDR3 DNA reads TGCGCCAGCAGCGCCTTAGCGGGGGACTCCTACAATGAGCAGTTCTTC.

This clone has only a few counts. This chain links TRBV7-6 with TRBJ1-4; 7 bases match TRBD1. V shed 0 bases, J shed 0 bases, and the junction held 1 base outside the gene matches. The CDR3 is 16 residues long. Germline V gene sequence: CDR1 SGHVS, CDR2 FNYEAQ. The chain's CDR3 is CASSLAQGATNEKLFF. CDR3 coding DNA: TGTGCCAGCAGCTTAGCGCAGGGGGCAACTAATGAAAAACTGTTTTTT.

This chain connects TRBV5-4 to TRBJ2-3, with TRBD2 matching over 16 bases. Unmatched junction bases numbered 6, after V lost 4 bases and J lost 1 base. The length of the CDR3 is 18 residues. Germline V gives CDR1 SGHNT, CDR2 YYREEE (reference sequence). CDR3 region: CASSPGTSGRGRTDTQYF. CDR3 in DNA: TGTGCCAGCAGCCCCGGGACTAGCGGGAGGGGGCGCACAGATACGCAGTATTTT.

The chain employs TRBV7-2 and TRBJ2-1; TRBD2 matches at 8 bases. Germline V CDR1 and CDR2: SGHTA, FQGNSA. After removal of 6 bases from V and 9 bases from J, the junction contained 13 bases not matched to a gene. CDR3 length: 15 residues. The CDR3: CASSPIAGSSFEQFF. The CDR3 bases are TGTGCCAGCAGTCCCATAGCGGGGAGTTCATTTGAGCAGTTCTTC.

DNA for the CDR3: TGTGCCAGCAGTGCAAGGGGGCTTGGGCTTGGCTACACCTTC. This sequence encodes CASSARGLGLGYTF. The chain carries TRBV2 and TRBJ1-2, with 7 bases aligning to TRBD1. Germline-derived CDR1 and CDR2 are SNHLY and FYNNEI. The length of the CDR3 is 14 residues. With 4 bases clipped from V and 7 bases from J, the junction kept 9 bases outside the gene matches.

The CDR3 protein is CASSSRVVNQPQHF. CDR3 coding DNA: TGTGCCAGCAGCTCAAGAGTTGTCAATCAGCCCCAGCATTTT. This chain connects TRBV5-5 to TRBJ1-5, with D hard to call. This CDR3 region has 14 residues. V was shortened by 3 bases and J by 3 bases, with 10 bases between the two germline ends. Germline CDR1 SGHKS, CDR2 YYEKEE (reference sequence). Based on the CDR3 plus reference TRBV5-5 and TRBJ1-5, the full variable domain is DAGVTQSPTHLIKTRGQQVTLRCSPISGHKSVSWYQQVLGQGPQFIFQYYEKEERGRGNFPDRFSARQFPNYSSELNVNALLLGDSALYLCASSSRVVNQPQHFGDGTRLSIL.

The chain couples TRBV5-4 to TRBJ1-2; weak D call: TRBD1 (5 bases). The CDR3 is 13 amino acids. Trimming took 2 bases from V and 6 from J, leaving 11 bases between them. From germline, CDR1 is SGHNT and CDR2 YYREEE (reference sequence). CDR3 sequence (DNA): TGTGCCAGCAGCTTAACAGGAACCCATGGCTACACCTTC. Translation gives CASSLTGTHGYTF.

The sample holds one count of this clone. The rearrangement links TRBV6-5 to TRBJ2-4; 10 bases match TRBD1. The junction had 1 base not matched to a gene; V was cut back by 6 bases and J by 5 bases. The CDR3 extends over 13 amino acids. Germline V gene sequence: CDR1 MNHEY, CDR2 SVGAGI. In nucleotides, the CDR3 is TGTGCCAGCAGGGGGACAGGGGAAAACATTCAGTACTTC. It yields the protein CASRGTGENIQYF.

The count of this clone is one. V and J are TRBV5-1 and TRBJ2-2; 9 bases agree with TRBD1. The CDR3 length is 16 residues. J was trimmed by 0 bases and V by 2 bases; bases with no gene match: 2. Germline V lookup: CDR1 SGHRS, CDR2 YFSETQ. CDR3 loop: CASSLQGASNTGELFF. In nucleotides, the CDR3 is TGCGCCAGCAGCTTACAGGGGGCGTCGAACACCGGGGAGCTGTTTTTT.

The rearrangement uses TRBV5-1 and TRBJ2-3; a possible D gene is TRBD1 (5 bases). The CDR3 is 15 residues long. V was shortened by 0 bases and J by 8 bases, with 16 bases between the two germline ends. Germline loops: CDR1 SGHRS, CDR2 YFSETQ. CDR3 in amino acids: CASSLEGRASGTQYF. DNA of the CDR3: TGCGCCAGCAGCTTGGAGGGCAGGGCTTCTGGTACGCAGTATTTT.

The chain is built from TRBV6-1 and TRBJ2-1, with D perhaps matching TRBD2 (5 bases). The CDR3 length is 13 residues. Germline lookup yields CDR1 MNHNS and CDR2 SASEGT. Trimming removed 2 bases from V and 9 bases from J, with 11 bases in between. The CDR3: CASSESRRGEQFF. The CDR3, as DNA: TGTGCCAGCAGTGAAAGCCGCCGGGGTGAGCAGTTCTTC.

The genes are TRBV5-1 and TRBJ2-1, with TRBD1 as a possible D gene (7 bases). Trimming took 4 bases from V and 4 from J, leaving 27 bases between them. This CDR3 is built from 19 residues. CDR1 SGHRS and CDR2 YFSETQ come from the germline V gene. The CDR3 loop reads CASSSPGGPNVLLYNEQFF. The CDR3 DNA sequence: TGCGCCAGCAGCAGCCCAGGGGGGCCGAACGTTCTTCTATACAATGAGCAGTTCTTC.

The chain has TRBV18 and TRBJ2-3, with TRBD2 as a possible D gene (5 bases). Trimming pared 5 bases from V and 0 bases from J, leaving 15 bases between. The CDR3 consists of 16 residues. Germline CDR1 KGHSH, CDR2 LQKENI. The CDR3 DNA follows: TGTGCCAGCTCATCTAGGGTAGCGCTGAGCACAGATACGCAGTATTTT. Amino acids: CASSSRVALSTDTQYF.

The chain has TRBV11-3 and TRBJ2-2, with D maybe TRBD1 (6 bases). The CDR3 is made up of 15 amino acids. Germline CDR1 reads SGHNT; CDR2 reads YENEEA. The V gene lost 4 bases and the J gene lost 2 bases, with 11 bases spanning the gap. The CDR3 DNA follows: TGTGCCAGCAGCTCCGGGACACCTAACACCGGGGAGCTGTTTTTT. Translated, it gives CASSSGTPNTGELFF.

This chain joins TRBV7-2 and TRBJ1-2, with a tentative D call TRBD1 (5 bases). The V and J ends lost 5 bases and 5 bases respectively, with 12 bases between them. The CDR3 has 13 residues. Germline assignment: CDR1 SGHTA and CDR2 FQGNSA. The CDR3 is CASSNNAGYGYTF. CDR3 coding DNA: TGTGCCAGCAGCAATAACGCAGGGTATGGCTACACCTTC.

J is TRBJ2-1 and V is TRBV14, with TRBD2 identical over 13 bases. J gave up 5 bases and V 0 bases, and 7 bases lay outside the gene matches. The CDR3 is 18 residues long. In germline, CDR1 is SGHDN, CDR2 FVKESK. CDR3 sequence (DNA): TGTGCCAGCAGCCAAGATCTCGGACTAGCGGGAGCAAACAATGAGCAGTTCTTC. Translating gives CASSQDLGLAGANNEQFF.

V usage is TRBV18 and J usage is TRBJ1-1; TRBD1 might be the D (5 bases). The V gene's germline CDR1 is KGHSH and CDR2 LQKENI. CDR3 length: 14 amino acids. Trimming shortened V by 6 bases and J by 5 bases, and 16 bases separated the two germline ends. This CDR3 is CASSSLRGWTEAFF. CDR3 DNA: TGTGCCAGCTCCTCCCTAAGGGGATGGACTGAAGCTTTCTTT. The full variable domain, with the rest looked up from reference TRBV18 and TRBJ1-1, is NAGVMQNPRHLVRRRGQEARLRCSPMKGHSHVYWYRQLPEEGLKFMVYLQKENIIDESGMPKERFSAEFPKEGPSILRIQQVVRGDSAAYFCASSSLRGWTEAFFGQGTRLTVV.

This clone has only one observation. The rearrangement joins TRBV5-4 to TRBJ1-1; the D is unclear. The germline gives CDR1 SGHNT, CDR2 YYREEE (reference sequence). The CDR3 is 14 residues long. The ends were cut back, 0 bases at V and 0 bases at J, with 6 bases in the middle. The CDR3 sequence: CASSLDSMNTEAFF. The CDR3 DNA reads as TGTGCCAGCAGCTTGGACAGCATGAACACTGAAGCTTTCTTT.

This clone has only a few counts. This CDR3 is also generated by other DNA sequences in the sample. CDR3 coding DNA: TGTGCCAGCAGCCTGACGGGAAGCAATCAGCCCCAGCATTTT. As protein: CASSLTGSNQPQHF. The V gene is TRBV3-1 (or the pseudogene TRBV3-2), the J gene TRBJ1-5; no definite D call. Per the germline V gene, CDR1 is LGHDT and CDR2 is YNNKEL (reference sequence). The CDR3 covers 14 residues. V dropped 4 bases and J dropped 1 base, with 8 bases sitting between them.

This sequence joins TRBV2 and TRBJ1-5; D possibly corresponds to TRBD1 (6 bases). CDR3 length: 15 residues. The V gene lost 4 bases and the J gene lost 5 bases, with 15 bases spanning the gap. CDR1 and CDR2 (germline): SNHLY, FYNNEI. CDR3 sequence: CASSGTGTSYQPQHF. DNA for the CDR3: TGTGCCAGCAGTGGAACCGGGACAAGTTATCAGCCCCAGCATTTT.

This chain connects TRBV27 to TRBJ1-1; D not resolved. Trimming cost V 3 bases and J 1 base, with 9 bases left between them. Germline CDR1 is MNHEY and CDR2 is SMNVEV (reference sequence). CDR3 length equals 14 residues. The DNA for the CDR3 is TGTGCCAGCAGTTTTGTACACAGGAACACTGAAGCTTTCTTT. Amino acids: CASSFVHRNTEAFF.

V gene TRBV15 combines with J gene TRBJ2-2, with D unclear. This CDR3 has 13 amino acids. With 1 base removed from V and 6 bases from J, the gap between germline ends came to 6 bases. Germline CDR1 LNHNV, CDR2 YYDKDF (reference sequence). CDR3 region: CATSRGLAGELFF. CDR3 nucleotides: TGTGCCACCAGCAGAGGACTTGCCGGGGAGCTGTTTTTT. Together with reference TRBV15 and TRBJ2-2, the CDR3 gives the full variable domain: DAMVIQNPRYQVTQFGKPVTLSCSQTLNHNVMYWYQQKSSQAPKLLFHYYDKDFNNEADTPDNFQSRRPNTSFCFLDIRSPGLGDTAMYLCATSRGLAGELFFGEGSRLTVL.

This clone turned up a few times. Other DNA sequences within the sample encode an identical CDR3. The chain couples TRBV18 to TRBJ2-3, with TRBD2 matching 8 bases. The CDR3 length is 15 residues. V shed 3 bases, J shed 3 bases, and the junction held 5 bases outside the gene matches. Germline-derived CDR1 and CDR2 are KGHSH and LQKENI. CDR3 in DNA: TGTGCCAGCTCACCGTCGGGAGGGGGGACAGATACGCAGTATTTT. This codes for CASSPSGGGTDTQYF.

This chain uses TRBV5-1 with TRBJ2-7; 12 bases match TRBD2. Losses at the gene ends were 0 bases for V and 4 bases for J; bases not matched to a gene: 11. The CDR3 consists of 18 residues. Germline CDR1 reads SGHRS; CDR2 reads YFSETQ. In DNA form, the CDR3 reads TGCGCCAGCAGCTTGGCCAACGGGGCTAGCGGGGGGGTTTACGAGCAGTACTTC. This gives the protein CASSLANGASGGVYEQYF.

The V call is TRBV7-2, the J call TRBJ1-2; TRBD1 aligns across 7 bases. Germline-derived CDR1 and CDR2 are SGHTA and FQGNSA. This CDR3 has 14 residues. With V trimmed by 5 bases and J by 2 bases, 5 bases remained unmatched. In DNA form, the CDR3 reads TGTGCCAGCAGCAAGACAGGGTTAAACTATGGCTACACCTTC. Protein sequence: CASSKTGLNYGYTF.